This T cell receptor beta chain is from a study of graft-versus-host responses after intestinal transplantation. Study-level information: Each patient got anti-thymocyte globulin induction, then tacrolimus and steroids for roughly 3 years.

CDR1 MNHEY and CDR2 SMNVEV come from the germline V gene (reference sequence). Deletions cut 3 bases from V and 0 bases from J, with 10 bases between. This CDR3 spans 15 amino acids. Study-level points and caveats: Peak circulating GvH clone levels were associated with early post-transplant HvG declines. GvH clones detected in recipient marrow included some appearing first in ileum or blood. Allografts of one patient group, those with graft-donor T cell macrochimerism, had high graft-versus-host to host-versus-graft clonal ratios.

Produced via immunoSEQ multiplex PCR; TCRdb's table is partial and in-frame only. The sample includes 80,000 to 95,000 clones, roughly 91% seen only once; the top ten take 1.5% to 2.5%. This clone came up a few times. Its antigen is not identified. The specimen comprised unstimulated CD8+ T cells sorted from spleen or lymph node cells, sampled before intestinal transplant. The sequence came from a human donor who received an intestinal transplant. The chain carries TRBV27 and TRBJ2-3, with D possibly TRBD2 on 5 matching bases. CDR3 in DNA: TGTGCCAGCAGTTTTGGCGGGCTTAGCACAGATACGCAGTATTTT. Encoded protein: CASSFGGLSTDTQYF.